The subject of this entry is one T cell receptor beta chain. As yet, its antigen is unknown. Documented treatment: 15 to 20 received Ad26.COV2.S at low or high dose, single or two shots; about 5 received placebo; per-sample allocation not given. Each sample was drawn 63 days after the first injection (of vaccine or placebo). This Boston cohort included adults aged 18-55 years. In germline, CDR1 is MDHEN, CDR2 SYDVKM. The CDR3 contains 19 residues. The junction had 16 bases not matched to a gene; V was cut back by 0 bases and J by 3 bases. Assay used: immunoSEQ multiplex PCR; TCRdb lists only in-frame clones, some missing. The data contain about 440,000 clones, roughly 89% of them seen just once; the ten biggest clones take up 13%. This sample stems from a study of Ad26.COV2.S vaccination and SARS-CoV-2 variants. Regarding the study as a whole: Comparable non-spike TCR breadth was observed in vaccine and placebo recipients. A substantial breadth of spike-specific CD8+ and CD4+ T cell responses after vaccination has been reported. Individuals receiving vaccine had higher spike-specific TCR breadth than placebo recipients did.

The chain employs TRBV28 and TRBJ2-7; 8 nucleotides line up with TRBD1. This TCR derives from a person aged 18 to 59 who received the Ad26.COV2.S COVID-19 vaccine or a placebo. This sample comprised peripheral blood, obtained in a trial of Ad26.COV2.S vaccine versus placebo. CDR3 sequence (DNA): TGTGCCAGCAGTTTATGGGCTGGGTCGACACTCACAGGGGGCTACGAGCAGTACTTC. Translating gives CASSLWAGSTLTGGYEQYF.